This TCR beta chain derives from a study of blood T cell repertoires in COVID-19. About the research overall: The United States, Italy and Spain provided the acute and convalescent COVID-19 samples.

This CDR3 is 17 amino acids long. Germline V gene lookup returns CDR1 MDHEN and CDR2 SYDVKM. The V and J ends lost 2 bases and 0 bases respectively, with 13 bases between them. As processed by the authors: Counts of nucleated cells, estimated from reference gene primer amplification, were obtained. Produced via immunoSEQ multiplex PCR; TCRdb's table is partial and in-frame only. V, J and clone size are taken as reported in that table, and D and trimming were inferred from the DNA itself. The sample has roughly 280,000 clones; 75% to 90% are singletons. Recruitment covered 20 to 25 US areas and drew participants whose ages spanned about 18 to 95 years. Two negative PCRs, clearance, or symptom resolution had been documented for recovered Cohort 3 donors.

The chain combines TRBV28 with TRBJ1-4; no clear D. The receptor comes from a woman between 18 and 29 years old who had recovered from COVID-19. Sequenced sample: PBMCs or T cells enriched from blood (not recorded which). This chain's CDR3 is CASSLVFGESTNEKLFF. As DNA, the CDR3 is TGTGCCAGCAGTTTAGTCTTCGGTGAATCAACTAATGAAAAACTGTTTTTT.